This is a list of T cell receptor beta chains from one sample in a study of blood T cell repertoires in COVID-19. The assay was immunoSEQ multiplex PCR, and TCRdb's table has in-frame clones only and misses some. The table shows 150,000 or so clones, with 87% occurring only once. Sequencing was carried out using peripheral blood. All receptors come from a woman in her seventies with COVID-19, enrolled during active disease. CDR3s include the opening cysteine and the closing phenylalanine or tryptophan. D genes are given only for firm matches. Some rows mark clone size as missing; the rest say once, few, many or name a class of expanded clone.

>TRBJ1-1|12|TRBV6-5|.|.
TGTGCCAGCAGCGACGGGGATTTCGGAGCTTTCTTT
CASSDGDFGAFF
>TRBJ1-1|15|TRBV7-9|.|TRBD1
TGTGCCAGCAGCTTGCAGGGGGGTATGAACACTGAAGCTTTCTTT
CASSLQGGMNTEAFF
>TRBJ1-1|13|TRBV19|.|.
TGTGCCAGTAGGAGGACAACGAACACTGAAGCTTTCTTT
CASRRTTNTEAFF
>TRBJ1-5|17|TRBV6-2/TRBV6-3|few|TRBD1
TGTGCCAGCAGTTACCCCCCACAGGGGAGGAATGTTCAGCCCCAGCATTTT
CASSYPPQGRNVQPQHF
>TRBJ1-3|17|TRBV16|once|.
TGTGCCAGCAGCCAATCCGGCAGGGGTTCGTCTGGAAACACCATATATTTT
CASSQSGRGSSGNTIYF
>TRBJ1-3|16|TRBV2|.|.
TGTGCCAGCAGCCCAGGGGACCCGATCTCTGGAAACACCATATATTTT
CASSPGDPISGNTIYF
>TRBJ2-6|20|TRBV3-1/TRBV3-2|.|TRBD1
TGTGCCAGCAGCCAAGGGATGACTGGACAGGGGGCTGTTCGTGCGAACGTCCTGACTTTC
CASSQGMTGQGAVRANVLTF
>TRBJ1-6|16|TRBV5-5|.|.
TGTGCCAGCAGCTTAAAGCCGGGACACGATAATTCACCCCTCCACTTT
CASSLKPGHDNSPLHF
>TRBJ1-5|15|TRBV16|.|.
TGTGCCAGCAGCCAATATCAGACACTTGATCAGCCCCAGCATTTT
CASSQYQTLDQPQHF
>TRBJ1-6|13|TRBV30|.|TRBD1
TGTGCCTGGAGTGGACAGGGGTTGTCACCCCTCCACTTT
CAWSGQGLSPLHF
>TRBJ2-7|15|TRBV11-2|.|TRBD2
TGTGCCAGCAGCCTCAGCGGGGGGTACTCCTACGAGCAGTACTTC
CASSLSGGYSYEQYF
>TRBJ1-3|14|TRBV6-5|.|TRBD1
TGTGCCAGCAGGGACAGGCTGCGAGGAAACACCATATATTTT
CASRDRLRGNTIYF
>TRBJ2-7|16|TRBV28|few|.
TGTGCCAGCAGTTTAACCCCCTTAGGGGGAAACTACGAGCAGTACTTC
CASSLTPLGGNYEQYF
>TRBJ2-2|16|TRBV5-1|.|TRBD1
TGCGCCAGCAGCAAAGGACAGGGCAGTCCCACCGGGGAGCTGTTTTTT
CASSKGQGSPTGELFF
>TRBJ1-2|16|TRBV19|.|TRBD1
TGTGCCAGTAGTATCCGGAGCCCGACAGGGCGCTATGGCTACACCTTC
CASSIRSPTGRYGYTF
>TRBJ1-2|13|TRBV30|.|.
TGTGCCTGGAGTGTACGGGGTAGCTATGGCTACACCTTC
CAWSVRGSYGYTF
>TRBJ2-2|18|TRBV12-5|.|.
TGTGCTAGTGGTTTGGTGAAAGGGCCGGGACAAAACACCGGGGAGCTGTTTTTT
CASGLVKGPGQNTGELFF
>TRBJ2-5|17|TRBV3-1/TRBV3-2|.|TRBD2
TGTGCCAGCAGCACTGGGACTAGCGGGGGAGGGTTAGAGACCCAGTACTTC
CASSTGTSGGGLETQYF
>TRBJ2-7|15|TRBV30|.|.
TGTGCCTGGAGTCCCTATATATATAGCTCCTACGAGCAGTACTTC
CAWSPYIYSSYEQYF
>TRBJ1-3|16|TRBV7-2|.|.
TGTGCCAGCAGCTTAGCCGGTGGGGCAGCTGGAAACACCATATATTTT
CASSLAGGAAGNTIYF
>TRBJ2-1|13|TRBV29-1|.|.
TGCAGCGTAGGAGTAGTATCCAACAATGAGCAGTTCTTC
CSVGVVSNNEQFF
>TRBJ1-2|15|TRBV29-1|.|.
TGCAGCGTTGAAGATGGGGTCACAGGAACGGATGGCTACACCTTC
CSVEDGVTGTDGYTF
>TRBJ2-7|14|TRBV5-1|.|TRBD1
TGCGCCAGCAGCCCCGGGACAGGGACCTACGAGCAGTACTTC
CASSPGTGTYEQYF
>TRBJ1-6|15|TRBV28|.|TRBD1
TGTGCCAGCAGTACAACAGGGGGCGCGAATTCACCCCTCCACTTT
CASSTTGGANSPLHF
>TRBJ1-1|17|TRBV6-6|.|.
TGTGCCAGCAGTCTGGACTCGGCAGGCCACTCCAACACTGAAGCTTTCTTT
CASSLDSAGHSNTEAFF
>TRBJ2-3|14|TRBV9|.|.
TGTGCCAGCAGCGTAACTACTTTCACAGATACGCAGTATTTT
CASSVTTFTDTQYF
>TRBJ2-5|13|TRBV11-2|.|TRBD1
TGTGCCAGCAGCTTCAGACAGGGTTGGACCCAGTACTTC
CASSFRQGWTQYF
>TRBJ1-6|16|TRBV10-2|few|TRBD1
TGCGCCAGCAGTGACCGGGACAGGGTGGTTAGTTCACCCCTCCACTTT
CASSDRDRVVSSPLHF
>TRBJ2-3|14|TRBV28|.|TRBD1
TGTGCCAGCATCCTGGGACAGGGGACAGATACGCAGTATTTT
CASILGQGTDTQYF
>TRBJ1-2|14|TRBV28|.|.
TGTGCCGCGAGATCCTTAGGACACAAGGATGGCTACACCTTC
CAARSLGHKDGYTF
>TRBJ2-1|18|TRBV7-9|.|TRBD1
TGTGCCAGCAGCCCGGATCGGATCGGACAGGGCTCCTACAATGAGCAGTTCTTC
CASSPDRIGQGSYNEQFF
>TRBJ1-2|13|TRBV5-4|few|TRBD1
TGTGCCAGCAGCGCAACAGGGGACTATGGCTACACCTTC
CASSATGDYGYTF
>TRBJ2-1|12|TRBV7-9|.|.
TGTGCCAGCAGCTTCGGTGAGAATGAGCAGTTCTTC
CASSFGENEQFF
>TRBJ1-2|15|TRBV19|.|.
TGTGCCAGTAGCCCCCAAGGACAGTCTAACTATGGCTACACCTTC
CASSPQGQSNYGYTF
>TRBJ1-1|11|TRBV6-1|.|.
TGTGCCAGCAGTGAAACGGGTGAAGCTTTCTTT
CASSETGEAFF
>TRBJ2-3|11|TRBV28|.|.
TGTGCCAGCGAGCGGACAGATACGCAGTATTTT
CASERTDTQYF
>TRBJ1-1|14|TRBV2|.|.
TGTGCCAGCAGGATCCGGGGGGGGAACACTGAAGCTTTCTTT
CASRIRGGNTEAFF
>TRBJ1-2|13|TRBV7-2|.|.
TGTGCCAGCAGCCGCCGTGGGGGGGATGGCTACACCTTC
CASSRRGGDGYTF
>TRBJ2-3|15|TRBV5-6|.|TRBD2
TGTGCCAGCAGCTCTAGCGGGGGGGCCCAAGATACGCAGTATTTT
CASSSSGGAQDTQYF
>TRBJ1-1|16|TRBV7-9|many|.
TGTGCCAGCAGCTTATCAATGGGAGAAATGAACACTGAAGCTTTCTTT
CASSLSMGEMNTEAFF
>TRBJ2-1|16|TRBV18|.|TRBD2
TGTGCCAGCTCACCGGATATAGCGGGGGGCGTCAATGAGCAGTTCTTC
CASSPDIAGGVNEQFF
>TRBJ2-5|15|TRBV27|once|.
TGTGCCAGCAGTTTATCAGGGACACCACAAGAGACCCAGTACTTC
CASSLSGTPQETQYF
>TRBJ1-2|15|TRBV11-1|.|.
TGTGCCAGCAGCTTTCGGACAGCATATAACTATGGCTACACCTTC
CASSFRTAYNYGYTF
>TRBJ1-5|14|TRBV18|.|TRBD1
TGTGCCAGCTCTTTTGGGACAGACAATCAGCCCCAGCATTTT
CASSFGTDNQPQHF
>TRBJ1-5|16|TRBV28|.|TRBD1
TGTGCCAGCAGTTTCAGGGACAGCTATAGCAATCAGCCCCAGCATTTT
CASSFRDSYSNQPQHF
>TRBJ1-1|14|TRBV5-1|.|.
TGCGCCAGCAGCTTAGGGGGTCCGAAGATTGAAGCTTTCTTT
CASSLGGPKIEAFF
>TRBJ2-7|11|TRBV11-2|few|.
TGTGCCAGCAGCCGGGGTTACGAGCAGTACTTC
CASSRGYEQYF
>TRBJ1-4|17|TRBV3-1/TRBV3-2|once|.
TGTGCCAGCAGCCAAGCCTATGGGGCTGGAACTAATGAAAAACTGTTTTTT
CASSQAYGAGTNEKLFF
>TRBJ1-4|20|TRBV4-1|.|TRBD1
TGCGCCAGCAGCCAAGGGTTCTACCCTCCAGACAGGGCCCCTAATGAAAAACTGTTTTTT
CASSQGFYPPDRAPNEKLFF
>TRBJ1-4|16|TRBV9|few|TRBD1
TGTGCCAGCAGCGTAGGGGCAAGACAGGGGAATGAAAAACTGTTTTTT
CASSVGARQGNEKLFF
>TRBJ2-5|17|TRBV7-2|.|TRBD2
TGTGCCAGCAGCTTAGTTCCAGTAGCGGGGAACGGGGAGACCCAGTACTTC
CASSLVPVAGNGETQYF
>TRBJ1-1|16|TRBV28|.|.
TGTGCCAGCAGTTTAGCTTCGGGACACGCGAACACTGAAGCTTTCTTT
CASSLASGHANTEAFF
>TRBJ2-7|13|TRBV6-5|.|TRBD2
TGTGCCAGCAGTCGGGGGGGCATGTACGAGCAGTACTTC
CASSRGGMYEQYF
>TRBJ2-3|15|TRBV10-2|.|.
TGCGCCAGCAGTGAGTCGAGGGGGGGAGTAGATACGCAGTATTTT
CASSESRGGVDTQYF
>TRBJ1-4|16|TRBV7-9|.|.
TGTGCCAGCAGCCCGGTGGAGGGTAGATCTAATGAAAAACTGTTTTTT
CASSPVEGRSNEKLFF